In its sample, the clone carrying this TCR beta chain was seen once. The data were obtained in a study of blood T cell repertoires in COVID-19. At the level of the study: The United States, Italy and Spain supplied acute and convalescent COVID-19 samples. PBMCs, B-cell-depleted T cells, or T cells provided the cDNA or gDNA that made up the material.

As originally analysed: The authors estimated nucleated cell counts from reference gene primer amplification. The assay was immunoSEQ multiplex PCR, and TCRdb's table has in-frame clones only and misses some. V and J calls and clone size come straight from that table; D and trimming were deduced from the DNA. This table has around 67,000 clones, around three quarters appearing once. The germline V gene encodes CDR1 MNHEY and CDR2 SMNVEV (reference sequence). This CDR3 is built from 14 residues. Trimming took 2 bases from V and 6 from J, leaving 8 bases between them. The chain is built from TRBV27 and TRBJ1-6, with D unresolved. The sequence derives from a woman in her 70s with acute or convalescent COVID-19. The sequenced sample was peripheral blood. The CDR3 sequence is CASSLGRFNSPLHF. CDR3 DNA: TGTGCCAGCAGTTTAGGGAGATTTAATTCACCCCTCCACTTT.